This T cell receptor (beta chain) was retrieved from a study of OX40 agonist ivuxolimab in advanced cancers. Only in-frame clones appear in the TCRdb table, and some are missing; sequencing was by immunoSEQ multiplex PCR. The sample has 90,000 to 100,000 clones; roughly nine tenths are singletons. On this clone itself: What it recognizes is unknown.

Study conclusions and caveats: Certain nonresponding patients likewise had low normalized T-cell clonal expansion. Specificity for antigen went undetermined in the expanded peripheral T cells. At 0.1 to 3.0 mg/kg, CD4+ and CD8+ blood T cells expanded clonally by week 6.

Cycle 7 day 1, cycle 4 day 1, and baseline were the timepoints at which blood was sampled. The CDR3 loop spans 11 amino acids. Germline CDR1 reads LGHNA; CDR2 reads YNFKEQ. V was trimmed by 2 bases and J by 10 bases, leaving 8 bases between them. This TCR was recovered from an adult with an advanced solid tumor such as melanoma, head and neck, liver or kidney cancer. The chain carries TRBV4-2 and TRBJ1-1; D is undetermined. Sequences were derived from CD4+ or CD8+ T cells sorted from blood, sampled in a trial of the OX40 agonist ivuxolimab. The CDR3 is CASSQREGAFF. The CDR3 nucleotides read TGTGCCAGCAGCCAAAGGGAGGGAGCTTTCTTT.